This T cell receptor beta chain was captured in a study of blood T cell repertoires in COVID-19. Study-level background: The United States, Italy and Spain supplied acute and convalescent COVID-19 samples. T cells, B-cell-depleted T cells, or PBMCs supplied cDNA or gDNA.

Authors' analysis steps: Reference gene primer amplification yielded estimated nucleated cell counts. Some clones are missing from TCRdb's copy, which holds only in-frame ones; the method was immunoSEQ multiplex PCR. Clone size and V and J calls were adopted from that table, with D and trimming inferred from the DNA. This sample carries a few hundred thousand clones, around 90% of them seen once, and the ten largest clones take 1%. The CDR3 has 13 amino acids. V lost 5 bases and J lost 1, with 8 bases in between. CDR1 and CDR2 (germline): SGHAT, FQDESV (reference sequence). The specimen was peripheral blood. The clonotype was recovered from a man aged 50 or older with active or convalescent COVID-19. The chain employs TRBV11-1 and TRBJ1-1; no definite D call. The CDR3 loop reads CASSVRRNTEAFF. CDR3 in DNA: TGTGCCAGCAGCGTGAGAAGGAACACTGAAGCTTTCTTT.